This TCR beta chain was recorded in a study of pediatric ulcerative colitis. Overall study results and limits: Acute severe colitis showed lower rectal diversity from clonal expansions. All ulcerative colitis patients, but no controls, carried two rectal clonotypes. Repertoires came from total lymphocyte DNA, so rare subsets like regulatory T cells may be missed.

The germline V gene encodes CDR1 MDHEN and CDR2 SYDVKM. CDR3 size: 15 residues. V was shortened by 5 bases and J by 0 bases, with 11 bases between the two germline ends. In the case of this clone: What it binds is not known.

At colonoscopy, a blood sample was also collected. Generated by immunoSEQ multiplex PCR, the TCRdb table keeps only in-frame clones and is missing some. Here the sample spans 57,000 or so clones, over 80% being singletons. Sample: blood. The chain joins TRBV28 to TRBJ1-3, with unresolved D. The clonotype originates from a boy between 10 and 17 years old who was a control in a study of pediatric ulcerative colitis. This CDR3 is CASSPTGYSGNTIYF. In DNA, the CDR3 is TGTGCCAGCAGTCCGACGGGGTACTCTGGAAACACCATATATTTT.